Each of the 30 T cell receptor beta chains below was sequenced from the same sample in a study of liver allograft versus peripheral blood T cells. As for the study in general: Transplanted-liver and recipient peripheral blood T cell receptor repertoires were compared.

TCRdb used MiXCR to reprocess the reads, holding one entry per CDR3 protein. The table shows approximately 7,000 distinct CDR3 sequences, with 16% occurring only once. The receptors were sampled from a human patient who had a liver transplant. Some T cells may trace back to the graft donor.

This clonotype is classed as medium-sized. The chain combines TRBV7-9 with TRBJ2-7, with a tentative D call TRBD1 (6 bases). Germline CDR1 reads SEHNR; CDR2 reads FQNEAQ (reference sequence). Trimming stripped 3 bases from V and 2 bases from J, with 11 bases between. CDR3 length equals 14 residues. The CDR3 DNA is TGTGCCAGCAGCTTCCACAACAGGGCCTACGAGCAGTACTTC. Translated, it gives CASSFHNRAYEQYF.

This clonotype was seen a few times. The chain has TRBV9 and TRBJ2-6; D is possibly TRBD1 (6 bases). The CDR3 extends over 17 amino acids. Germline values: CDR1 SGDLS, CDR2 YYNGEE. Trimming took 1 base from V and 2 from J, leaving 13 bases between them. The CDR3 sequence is CASSVSDRPPGANVLTF. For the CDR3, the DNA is TGTGCCAGCAGCGTATCGGACAGACCCCCTGGGGCCAACGTCCTGACTTTC. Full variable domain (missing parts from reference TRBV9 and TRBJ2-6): DSGVTQTPKHLITATGQRVTLRCSPRSGDLSVYWYQQSLDQGLQFLIQYYNGEERAKGNILERFSAQQFPDLHSELNLSSLELGDSALYFCASSVSDRPPGANVLTFGAGSRLTVL.

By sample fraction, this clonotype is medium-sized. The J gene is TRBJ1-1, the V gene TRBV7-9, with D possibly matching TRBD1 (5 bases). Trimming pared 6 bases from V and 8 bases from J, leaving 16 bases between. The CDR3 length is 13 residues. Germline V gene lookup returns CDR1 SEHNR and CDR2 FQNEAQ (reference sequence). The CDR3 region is CASSSDWKGEAFF. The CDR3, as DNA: TGTGCCAGCAGTTCCGACTGGAAGGGGGAAGCTTTCTTT.

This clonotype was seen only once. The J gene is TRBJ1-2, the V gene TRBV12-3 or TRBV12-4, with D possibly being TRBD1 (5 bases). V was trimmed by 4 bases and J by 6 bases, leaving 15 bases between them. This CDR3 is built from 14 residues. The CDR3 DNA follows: TGTGCCAGCAGTTGGGGCCTTGTGGGAAATGGCTACACCTTC. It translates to CASSWGLVGNGYTF.

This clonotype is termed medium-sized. CDR3 region: CASSSPGQGAGYTF. In nucleotides, the CDR3 is TGTGCCAGCAGTTCCCCCGGACAGGGGGCTGGCTACACCTTC. The chain carries TRBV6-5 and TRBJ1-2; 11 bases agree with TRBD1. The CDR3 extends over 14 amino acids. V shed 4 bases and J 7 bases; nucleotides not matched to a gene: 5. Looked up from germline, CDR1 is MNHEY and CDR2 is SVGAGI.

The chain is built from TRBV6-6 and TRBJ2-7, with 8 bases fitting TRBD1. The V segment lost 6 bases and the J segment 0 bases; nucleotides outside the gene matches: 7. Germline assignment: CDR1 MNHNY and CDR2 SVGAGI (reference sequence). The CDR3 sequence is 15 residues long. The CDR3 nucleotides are TGTGCCAGCAGGACCTCCGGGACAGGCTCCTACGAGCAGTACTTC. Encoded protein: CASRTSGTGSYEQYF.

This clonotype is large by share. This chain's CDR3 is CASKGHGDANTEAFF. The CDR3 DNA is TGTGCCAGTAAAGGCCACGGGGACGCGAACACTGAAGCTTTCTTT. V is TRBV19 and J is TRBJ1-1; possible D gene TRBD1, 5 bases. The V gene's germline CDR1 is LNHDA and CDR2 SQIVND (reference sequence). CDR3 length: 15 residues. The ends were cut back, 7 bases at V and 1 base at J, with 16 bases in the middle.

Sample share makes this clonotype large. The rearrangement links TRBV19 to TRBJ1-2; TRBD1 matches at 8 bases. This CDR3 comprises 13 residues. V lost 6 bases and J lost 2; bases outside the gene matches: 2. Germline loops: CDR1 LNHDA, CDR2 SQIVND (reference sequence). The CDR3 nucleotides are TGTGCCAGTAGGGACAGGGTGAACTATGGCTACACCTTC. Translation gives CASRDRVNYGYTF.

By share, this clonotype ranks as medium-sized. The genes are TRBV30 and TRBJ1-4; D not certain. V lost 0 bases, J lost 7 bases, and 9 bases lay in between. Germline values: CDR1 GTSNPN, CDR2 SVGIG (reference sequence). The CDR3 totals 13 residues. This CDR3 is CAWSVALSEKLFF. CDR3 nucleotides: TGTGCCTGGAGTGTGGCTCTCTCTGAAAAACTGTTTTTT.

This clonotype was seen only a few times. The DNA for the CDR3 is TGTGCCAGCAGTGAAGCGCTGTTTAGCAAGACCTACGAGCAGTACTTC. Translating it yields CASSEALFSKTYEQYF. The V call is TRBV2, the J call TRBJ2-7; D not certain. The V end was cut by 0 bases, the J end by 2 bases, with 14 bases between. The length of the CDR3 is 16 residues. CDR1 and CDR2 (germline): SNHLY, FYNNEI. Drawing the rest from reference TRBV2 and TRBJ2-7, the complete variable domain is EPEVTQTPSHQVTQMGQEVILRCVPISNHLYFYWYRQILGQKVEFLVSFYNNEISEKSEIFDDQFSVERPDGSNFTLKIRSTKLEDSAMYFCASSEALFSKTYEQYFGPGTRLTVT.

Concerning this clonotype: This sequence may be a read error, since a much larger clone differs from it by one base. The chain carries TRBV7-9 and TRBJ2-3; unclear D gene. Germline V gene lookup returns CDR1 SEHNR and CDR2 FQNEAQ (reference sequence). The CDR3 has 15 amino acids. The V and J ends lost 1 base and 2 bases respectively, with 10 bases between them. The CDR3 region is CASSLEHGFTDTQYF. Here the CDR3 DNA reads TGTGCCAGCAGCTTAGAGCACGGGTTCACAGATACGCAGTATTTT.

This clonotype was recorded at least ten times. The CDR3 loop reads CAWGDPRMRHTEAFF. The CDR3 region has the DNA TGTGCCTGGGGGGACCCCCGGATGCGGCACACTGAAGCTTTCTTT. V and J are TRBV30 and TRBJ1-1, with D possibly TRBD1 on 5 matching bases. Germline lookup yields CDR1 GTSNPN and CDR2 SVGIG (reference sequence). The CDR3 loop spans 15 amino acids. Trimming removed 5 bases from V and 3 bases from J, with 19 bases in between. The complete variable domain, with remaining parts taken from reference TRBV30 and TRBJ1-1, reads SQTIHQWPATLVQPVGSPLSLECTVEGTSNPNLYWYRQAAGRGLQLLFYSVGIGQISSEVPQNLSASRPQDRQFILSSKKLLLSDSGFYLCAWGDPRMRHTEAFFGQGTRLTVV.

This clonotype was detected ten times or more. CDR3 sequence reads: CASSLFYQDGGNGYTF. The DNA for the CDR3 is TGTGCCAGCAGCTTATTTTACCAAGACGGGGGCAATGGCTACACCTTC. The chain has TRBV7-2 and TRBJ1-2; TRBD1 is a possible D gene (6 bases). Germline loops: CDR1 SGHTA, CDR2 FQGNSA. The CDR3 length is 16 residues. Trimming pared 2 bases from V and 6 bases from J, leaving 19 bases between.

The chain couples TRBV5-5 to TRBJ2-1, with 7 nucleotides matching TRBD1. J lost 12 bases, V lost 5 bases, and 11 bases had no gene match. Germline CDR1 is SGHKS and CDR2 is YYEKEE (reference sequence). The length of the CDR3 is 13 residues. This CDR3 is CASRLRTGLRQFF. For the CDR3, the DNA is TGTGCCAGCAGACTAAGGACAGGACTGCGGCAGTTCTTC.

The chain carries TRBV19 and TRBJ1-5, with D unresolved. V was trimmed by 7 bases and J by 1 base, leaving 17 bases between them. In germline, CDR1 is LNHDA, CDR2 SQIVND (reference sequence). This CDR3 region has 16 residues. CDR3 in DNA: TGTGCCAGTACCTCGTGGGGTCTGCCCAGCAATCAGCCCCAGCATTTT. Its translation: CASTSWGLPSNQPQHF.

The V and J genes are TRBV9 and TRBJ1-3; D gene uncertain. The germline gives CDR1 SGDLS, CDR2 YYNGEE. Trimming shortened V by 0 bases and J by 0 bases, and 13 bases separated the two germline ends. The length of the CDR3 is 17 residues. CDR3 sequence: CASSVGLGGHSGNTIYF. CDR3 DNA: TGTGCCAGCAGCGTAGGTCTCGGCGGCCACTCTGGAAACACCATATATTTT.

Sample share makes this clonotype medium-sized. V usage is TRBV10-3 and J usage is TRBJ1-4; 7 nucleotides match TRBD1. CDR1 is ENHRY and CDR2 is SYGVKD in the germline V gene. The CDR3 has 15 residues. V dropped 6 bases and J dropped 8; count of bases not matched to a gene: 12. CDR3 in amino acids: CAISSAGQTREKLFF. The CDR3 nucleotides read TGTGCCATCAGCTCCGCGGGACAGACCAGGGAAAAACTGTTTTTT.

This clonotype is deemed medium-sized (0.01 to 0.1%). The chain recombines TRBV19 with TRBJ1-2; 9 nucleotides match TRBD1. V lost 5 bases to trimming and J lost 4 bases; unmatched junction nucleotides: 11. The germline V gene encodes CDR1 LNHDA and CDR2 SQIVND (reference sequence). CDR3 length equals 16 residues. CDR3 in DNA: TGTGCCAGTAGTCCCCCGGGGGGACAGGGAGCCTATGGCTACACCTTC. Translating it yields CASSPPGGQGAYGYTF.

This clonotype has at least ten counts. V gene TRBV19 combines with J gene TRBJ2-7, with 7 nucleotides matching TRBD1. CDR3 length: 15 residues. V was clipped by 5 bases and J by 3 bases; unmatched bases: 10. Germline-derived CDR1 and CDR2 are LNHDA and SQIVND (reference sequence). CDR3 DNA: TGTGCCAGTAGTTCCCGAGCCGGGACAGTCTACGAGCAGTACTTC. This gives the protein CASSSRAGTVYEQYF.

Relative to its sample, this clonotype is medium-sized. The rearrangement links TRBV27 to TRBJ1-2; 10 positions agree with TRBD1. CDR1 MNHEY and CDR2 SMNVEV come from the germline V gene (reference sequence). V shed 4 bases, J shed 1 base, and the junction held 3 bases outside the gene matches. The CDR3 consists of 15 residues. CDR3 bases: TGTGCCAGCAGTTCGACAGGGGGCTTTAACTATGGCTACACCTTC. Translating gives CASSSTGGFNYGYTF.

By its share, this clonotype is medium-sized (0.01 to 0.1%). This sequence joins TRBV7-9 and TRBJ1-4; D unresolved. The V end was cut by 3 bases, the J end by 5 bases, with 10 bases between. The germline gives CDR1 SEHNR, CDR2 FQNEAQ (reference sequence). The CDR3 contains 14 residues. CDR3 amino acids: CASSFSTANEKLFF. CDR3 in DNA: TGTGCCAGCAGCTTTAGTACGGCAAATGAAAAACTGTTTTTT.

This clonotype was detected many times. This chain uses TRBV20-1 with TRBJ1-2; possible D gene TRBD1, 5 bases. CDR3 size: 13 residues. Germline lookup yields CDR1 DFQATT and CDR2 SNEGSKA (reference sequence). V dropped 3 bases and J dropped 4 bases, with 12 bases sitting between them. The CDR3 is CSASMRGGYGYTF. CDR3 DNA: TGCAGTGCTAGTATGAGGGGCGGCTATGGCTACACCTTC.

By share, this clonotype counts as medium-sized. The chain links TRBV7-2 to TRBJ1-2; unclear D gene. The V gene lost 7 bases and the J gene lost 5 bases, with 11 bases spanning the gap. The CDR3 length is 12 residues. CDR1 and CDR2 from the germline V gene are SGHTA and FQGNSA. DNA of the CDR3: TGTGCCAGCACCCCTTCTTTGTATGGCTACACCTTC. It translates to CASTPSLYGYTF.

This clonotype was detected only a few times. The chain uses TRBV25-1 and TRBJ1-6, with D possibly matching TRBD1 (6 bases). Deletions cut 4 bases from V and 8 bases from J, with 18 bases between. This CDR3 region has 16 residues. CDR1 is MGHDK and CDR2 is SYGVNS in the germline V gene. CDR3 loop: CASSARTGGLDSPLHF. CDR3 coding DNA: TGTGCCAGCAGTGCCCGCACTGGGGGCTTGGATTCACCCCTCCACTTT.

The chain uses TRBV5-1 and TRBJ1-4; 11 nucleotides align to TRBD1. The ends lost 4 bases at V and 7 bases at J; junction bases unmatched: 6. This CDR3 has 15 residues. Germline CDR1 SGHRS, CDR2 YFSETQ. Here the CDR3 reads CASSTGQGAGEKLFF. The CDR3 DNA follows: TGCGCCAGCAGCACAGGACAGGGGGCAGGTGAAAAACTGTTTTTT.

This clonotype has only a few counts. CDR3 in amino acids: CASTMGENTEAFF. Written as DNA, the CDR3 is TGTGCCAGCACCATGGGGGAGAACACTGAAGCTTTCTTT. The chain combines TRBV2 with TRBJ1-1; D is perhaps TRBD1 (5 bases). CDR3 length: 13 amino acids. Trimming shortened V by 7 bases and J by 1 base, and 10 bases separated the two germline ends. CDR1 SNHLY and CDR2 FYNNEI come from the germline V gene. Looking up the rest from reference TRBV2 and TRBJ1-1 gives the full variable domain: EPEVTQTPSHQVTQMGQEVILRCVPISNHLYFYWYRQILGQKVEFLVSFYNNEISEKSEIFDDQFSVERPDGSNFTLKIRSTKLEDSAMYFCASTMGENTEAFFGQGTRLTVV.

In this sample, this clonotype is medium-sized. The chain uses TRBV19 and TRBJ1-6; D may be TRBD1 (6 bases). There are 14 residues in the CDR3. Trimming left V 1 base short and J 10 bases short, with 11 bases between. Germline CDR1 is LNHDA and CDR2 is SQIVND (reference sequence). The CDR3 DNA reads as TGTGCCAGTAGTATAGCCAGGGGCGAATCACCCCTCCACTTT. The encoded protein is CASSIARGESPLHF.

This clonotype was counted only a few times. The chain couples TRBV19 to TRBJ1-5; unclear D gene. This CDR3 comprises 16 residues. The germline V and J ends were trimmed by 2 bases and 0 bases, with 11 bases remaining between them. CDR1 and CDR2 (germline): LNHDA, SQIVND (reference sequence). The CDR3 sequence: CASSIPLSYSNQPQHF. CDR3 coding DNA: TGTGCCAGTAGTATACCCCTCAGTTATAGCAATCAGCCCCAGCATTTT.

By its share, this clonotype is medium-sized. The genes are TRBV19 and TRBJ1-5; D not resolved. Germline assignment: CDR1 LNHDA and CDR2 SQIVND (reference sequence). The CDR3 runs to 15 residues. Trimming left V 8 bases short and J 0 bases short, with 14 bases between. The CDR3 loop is CASASGRNSNQPQHF. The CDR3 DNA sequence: TGTGCCAGTGCCTCCGGACGGAATAGCAATCAGCCCCAGCATTTT.

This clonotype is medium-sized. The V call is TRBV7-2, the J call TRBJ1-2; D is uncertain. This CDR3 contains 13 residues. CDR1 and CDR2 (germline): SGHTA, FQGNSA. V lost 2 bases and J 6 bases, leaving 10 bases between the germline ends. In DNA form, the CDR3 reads TGTGCCAGCAGCTTACCCCAGGTAGATGGCTACACCTTC. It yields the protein CASSLPQVDGYTF.